The entry below gives a single TCR beta chain sequence along with its context. Its antigen is unknown. The protocol was immunoSEQ multiplex PCR, while the TCRdb copy is restricted to in-frame clones and leaves out a portion. Of over 400,000 clones detected, 92% appear once; the ten largest clones hold about 1.6%. These data are taken from a study of Ad26.COV2.S vaccination and SARS-CoV-2 variants. Study-wide findings and caveats: Spike-specific TCR breadth was greater after Ad26.COV2.S than placebo. Breadth of non-spike TCRs did not differ between vaccinees and placebo recipients.

The treatment here: 15 to 20 received Ad26.COV2.S at low or high dose, single or two shots; several received placebo; per-sample allocation not given. Sampling took place 63 days after the first vaccine or placebo injection. A Boston adult aged 18-55 years was the donor. The shot given was an Ad26 vector that makes Wuhan-strain SARS-CoV-2 spike. CDR1 is MDHEN, CDR2 SYDVKM, per germline. The junction had 12 bases not matched to a gene; V was cut back by 8 bases and J by 2 bases. The CDR3 spans 15 residues. This receptor was taken from a person aged 18-65 years who received the Ad26.COV2.S COVID-19 vaccine or a placebo. The starting material was peripheral blood, obtained in a trial of Ad26.COV2.S vaccine versus placebo. J is TRBJ2-7 and V is TRBV28, with 7 bases matching TRBD1. CDR3 protein: CASSSTARGPYEQYF. CDR3 coding DNA: TGTGCCAGCTCCTCCACTGCGAGGGGGCCCTACGAGCAGTACTTC.